This T cell receptor (beta chain) came from a study of blood T cell repertoires in COVID-19. As originally analysed: Scientists estimated how many nucleated cells there were by amplifying reference gene primers. Some clones are missing from TCRdb's copy, which holds only in-frame ones; the method was immunoSEQ multiplex PCR. V and J calls and clone size are copied from that table; D and trimming were computed from the DNA. The data show fewer than 350,000 clones, approximately 90% seen once. Living in about two dozen US areas, the participants were between about 18 and 100 years of age. Membership in each cohort depended on participant-reported clinical history. Trimming removed 6 bases at V and 6 bases at J, with 17 bases between. The CDR3 loop spans 14 amino acids. Germline CDR1 and CDR2: MNHEY and SMNVEV (reference sequence).

This sequence joins TRBV27 and TRBJ1-2; D is possibly TRBD1 (6 bases). Input material: PBMCs or T cells enriched from blood (not recorded which). The TCR originated in a middle-aged woman with acute COVID-19. This CDR3 is CASRPRGGPDGYTF. As DNA, the CDR3 is TGTGCCAGCAGGCCCCGCGGGGGGCCCGATGGCTACACCTTC.